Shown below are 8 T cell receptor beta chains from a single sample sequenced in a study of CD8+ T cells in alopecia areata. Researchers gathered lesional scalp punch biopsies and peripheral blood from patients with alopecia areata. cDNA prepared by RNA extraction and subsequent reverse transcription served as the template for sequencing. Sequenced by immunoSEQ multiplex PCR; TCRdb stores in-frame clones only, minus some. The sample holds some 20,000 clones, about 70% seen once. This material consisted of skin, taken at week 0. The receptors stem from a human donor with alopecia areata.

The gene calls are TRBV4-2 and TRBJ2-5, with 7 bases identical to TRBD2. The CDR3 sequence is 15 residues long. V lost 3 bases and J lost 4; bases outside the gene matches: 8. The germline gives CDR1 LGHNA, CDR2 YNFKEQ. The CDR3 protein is CASSHSAGTTETQYF. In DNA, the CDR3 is TGTGCCAGCAGCCATTCTGCCGGGACTACAGAGACCCAGTACTTC.

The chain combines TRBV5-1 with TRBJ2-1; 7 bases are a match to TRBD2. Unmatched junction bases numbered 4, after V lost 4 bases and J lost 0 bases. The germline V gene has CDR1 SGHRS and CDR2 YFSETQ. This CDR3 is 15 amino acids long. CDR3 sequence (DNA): TGCGCCAGCAGCCGCGGGGGAGGCTCCTACAATGAGCAGTTCTTC. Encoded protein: CASSRGGGSYNEQFF. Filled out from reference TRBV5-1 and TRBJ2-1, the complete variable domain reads KAGVTQTPRYLIKTRGQQVTLSCSPISGHRSVSWYQQTPGQGLQFLFEYFSETQRNKGNFPGRFSGRQFSNSRSEMNVSTLELGDSALYLCASSRGGGSYNEQFFGPGTRLTVL.

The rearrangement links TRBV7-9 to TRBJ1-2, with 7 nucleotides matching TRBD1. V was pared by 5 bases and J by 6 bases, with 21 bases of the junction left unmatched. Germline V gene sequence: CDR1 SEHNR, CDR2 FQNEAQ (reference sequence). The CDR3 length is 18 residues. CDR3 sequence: CASSPDRNGVPVLDGYTF. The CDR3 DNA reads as TGTGCCAGCAGCCCGGACAGGAATGGGGTCCCCGTATTGGATGGCTACACCTTC.

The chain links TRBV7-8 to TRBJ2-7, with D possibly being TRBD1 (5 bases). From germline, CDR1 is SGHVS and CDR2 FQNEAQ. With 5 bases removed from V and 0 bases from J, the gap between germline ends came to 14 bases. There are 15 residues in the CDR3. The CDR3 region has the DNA TGTGCCAGCAGCCCAAGCCGCGACAGCTCCTACGAGCAGTACTTC. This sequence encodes CASSPSRDSSYEQYF.

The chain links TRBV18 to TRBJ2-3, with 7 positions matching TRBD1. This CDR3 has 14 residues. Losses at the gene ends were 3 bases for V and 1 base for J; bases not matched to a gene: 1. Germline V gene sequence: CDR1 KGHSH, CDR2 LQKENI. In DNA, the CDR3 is TGTGCCAGCTCACCCGGGACAGGCACAGATACGCAGTATTTT. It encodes CASSPGTGTDTQYF.

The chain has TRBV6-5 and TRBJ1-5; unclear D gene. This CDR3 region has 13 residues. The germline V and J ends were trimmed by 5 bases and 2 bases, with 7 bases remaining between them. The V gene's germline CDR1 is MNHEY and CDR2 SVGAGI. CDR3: CASSPGGNQPQHF. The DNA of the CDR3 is TGTGCCAGCAGTCCGGGAGGCAATCAGCCCCAGCATTTT.

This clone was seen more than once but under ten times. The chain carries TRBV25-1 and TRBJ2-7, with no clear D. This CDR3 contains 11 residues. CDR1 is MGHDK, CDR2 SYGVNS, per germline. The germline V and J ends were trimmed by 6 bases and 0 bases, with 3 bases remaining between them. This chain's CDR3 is CASRISYEQYF. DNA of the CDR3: TGTGCCAGCAGGATCTCCTACGAGCAGTACTTC.

The CDR3 DNA follows: TGTGCCAGCAGCTTGTCGAGGAGCGCCGGCACCGGGGAGCTGTTTTTT. Its translation is CASSLSRSAGTGELFF. The chain joins TRBV5-5 to TRBJ2-2; D is unclear. Germline lookup yields CDR1 SGHKS and CDR2 YYEKEE (reference sequence). The V end was cut by 1 base, the J end by 4 bases, with 14 bases between. There are 16 residues in the CDR3.